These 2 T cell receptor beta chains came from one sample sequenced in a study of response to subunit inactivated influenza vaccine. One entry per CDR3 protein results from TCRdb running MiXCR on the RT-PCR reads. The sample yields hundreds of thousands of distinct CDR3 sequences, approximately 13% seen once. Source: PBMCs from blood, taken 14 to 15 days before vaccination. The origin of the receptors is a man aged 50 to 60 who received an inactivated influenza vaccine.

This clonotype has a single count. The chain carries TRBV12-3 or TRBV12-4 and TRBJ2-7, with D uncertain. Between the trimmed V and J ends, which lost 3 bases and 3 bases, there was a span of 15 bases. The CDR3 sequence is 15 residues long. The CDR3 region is CASSFFGGRGYEQYF. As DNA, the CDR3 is TGTGCCAGCAGTTTTTTCGGCGGTCGCGGCTACGAGCAGTACTTC.

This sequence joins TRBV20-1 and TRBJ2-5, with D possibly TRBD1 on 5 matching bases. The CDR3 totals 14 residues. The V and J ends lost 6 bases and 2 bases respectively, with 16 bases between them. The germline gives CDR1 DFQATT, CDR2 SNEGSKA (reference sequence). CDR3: CSAPPRRAQETQYF. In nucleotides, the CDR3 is TGCAGTGCCCCGCCCCGCAGGGCTCAAGAGACCCAGTACTTC.